The clone carrying this T cell receptor delta chain has just a few counts. This may come from a read error, since a much larger clone is one base off. This sample includes further DNA sequences coding for the same CDR3. The data belong to a study of gamma-delta T cells after stem cell transplantation. TCRdb reanalysed the RT-PCR reads with CATT. The table lists several hundred delta-chain clones, approximately 16% of them singletons. The CDR3 spans 20 residues. Per the germline V gene, CDR1 is TSWWSYY and CDR2 is QGS. The rearrangement uses TRDV1 and TRDJ1, with 8 bases matching TRDD2. The TCR sequence derives from a human donor. It is not recorded whose cells these are; they may come from a transplant donor. Sequencing input: gamma-delta T cells. The CDR3 DNA reads TGTGCTCTTGGGGAAGGAAGCCTTCCTAATTCTAACTGGGTCACCGATAAGCTCATCTTT. Amino acid sequence: CALGEGSLPNSNWVTDKLIF.